The clone carrying this T cell receptor beta chain was recorded many times. Antigen unknown. The sample is drawn from a study of Graves' ophthalmopathy and Graves' hyperthyroidism. Findings of the study overall: A majority of expanded thyroid clonotypes exceeding 0.001 frequency were likewise present in blood.

The CDR3 spans 14 residues. Germline V CDR1 and CDR2: LGHDT, YNNKEL (reference sequence). V gave up 1 base and J gave up 0 bases, with 7 bases separating them. Beta-chain TCR CDR3 regions were amplified from RNA transcripts. In the first round, RT-PCR was carried out with HTBI primers, and a multiplex PCR formed the second round. Each CDR3 protein gets one entry after TCRdb re-called the multiplex PCR reads with MiXCR. This repertoire shows under 350,000 distinct CDR3 sequences, under 20% found once; its top ten account for 9% to 15%. Under 3 months in duration, the ophthalmopathy in affected donors had moderate-to-severe activity, CAS ≥3 and NOSPECS ≥4. Symptoms, serum thyroxine and TRAb, thyroid ultrasound, and orbital computed tomography formed the diagnostic basis. PBMCs originated in roughly 9.3 ml of fresh peripheral blood.

This TCR was recovered from an adult man with Graves' ophthalmopathy. Sequenced input: peripheral blood. This chain joins TRBV3-1 and TRBJ2-7; D is undetermined. The CDR3 region is CASSQVHNSYEQYF. The CDR3 DNA reads TGTGCCAGCAGCCAAGTGCACAACTCCTACGAGCAGTACTTC.